The 24 T cell receptor beta chains below were found in one sample sequenced in a study of a mutant IDH1 vaccine in newly diagnosed glioma. These TCRs' antigens remain unknown. Data came from immunoSEQ multiplex PCR; TCRdb stores just in-frame clones and leaves some out. This sample has roughly 130,000 clones, with about four fifths found just once. Time point specified: week 11, during vaccination. Mutant IDH1 20-mer peptide, at 300 ug, made up each vaccine dose, with topical imiquimod. The sequenced sample was PBMCs, obtained from a glioma patient whose treatment included an IDH1 peptide vaccine. Source of these receptors: a middle-aged man with glioma.

J is TRBJ2-2 and V is TRBV12-2; the table's D call of TRBD2 was not tested on the DNA. TRBV12-2 is classified as a pseudogene. The CDR3 runs to 15 residues. This CDR3 reads CASRYPLAGCGELFF. The CDR3 DNA reads as TGTGCAAGTCGATACCCGCTAGCGGGGTGCGGGGAGCTGTTTTTT.

The chain joins TRBV6-5 to TRBJ2-7; 10 bases map to TRBD2. This CDR3 comprises 14 residues. Germline lookup yields CDR1 MNHEY and CDR2 SVGAGI. V shed 5 bases, J shed 6 bases, and the junction held 7 bases outside the gene matches. The CDR3 DNA reads TGTGCCAGCAGTCCTCTAGCGGGAGAGGGCGAGCAGTACTTC. This gives the protein CASSPLAGEGEQYF.

This clone was found once. The V and J genes are TRBV7-6 and TRBJ1-5; no definite D call. The CDR3 consists of 16 residues. Germline V lookup: CDR1 SGHVS, CDR2 FNYEAQ. Trimming left V 5 bases short and J 4 bases short, with 18 bases between. The CDR3 spells CASSPRLFSTNQPQHF. CDR3 nucleotides: TGTGCCAGCAGCCCCCGTCTGTTCAGCACTAATCAGCCCCAGCATTTT.

The chain joins TRBV2 to TRBJ2-2; 8 positions agree with TRBD2. The germline V gene has CDR1 SNHLY and CDR2 FYNNEI. CDR3 length: 15 amino acids. V was clipped by 0 bases and J by 4 bases; unmatched bases: 1. The CDR3 DNA follows: TGTGCCAGCAGTGAAGCCCGGGGGGGCACCGGGGAGCTGTTTTTT. This encodes CASSEARGGTGELFF.

V gene TRBV28 combines with J gene TRBJ1-5; possible D gene TRBD1, 5 bases. CDR1 and CDR2 from the germline V gene are MDHEN and SYDVKM. The germline V and J ends were trimmed by 4 bases and 7 bases, with 17 bases remaining between them. CDR3 size: 15 residues. The CDR3 loop reads CASSSPGRGVQPQHF. In DNA form, the CDR3 reads TGTGCCAGCAGTTCCCCGGGTAGGGGCGTCCAGCCCCAGCATTTT.

This clone was detected a few times. The chain links TRBV19 to TRBJ2-2, with 7 nucleotides matching TRBD2. This CDR3 region has 16 residues. From germline, CDR1 is LNHDA and CDR2 SQIVND (reference sequence). The V and J ends lost 3 bases and 4 bases, in that order; junction bases with no gene match: 8. The CDR3 spells CASSIVGGVGTGELFF. In nucleotides, the CDR3 is TGTGCCAGTAGTATCGTGGGAGGGGTCGGCACCGGGGAGCTGTTTTTT.

The gene calls are TRBV6-5 and TRBJ1-1; D is undetermined. Germline assignment: CDR1 MNHEY and CDR2 SVGAGI. The CDR3 contains 11 residues. V gave up 7 bases and J gave up 0 bases, with 3 bases separating them. In DNA form, the CDR3 reads TGTGCCAGCATCCTGAACACTGAAGCTTTCTTT. Its translation is CASILNTEAFF.

This chain uses TRBV18 with TRBJ1-3; D is undetermined. Looked up from germline, CDR1 is KGHSH and CDR2 is LQKENI. V was shortened by 8 bases and J by 0 bases, with 14 bases between the two germline ends. The CDR3 totals 15 residues. The CDR3 loop is CASASTPISGNTIYF. The CDR3 bases are TGTGCCAGCGCCAGCACCCCCATCTCTGGAAACACCATATATTTT.

CDR3 sequence: CASSYGLAGGVPYEQYF. The CDR3 DNA sequence: TGTGCCAGCAGCTACGGACTAGCGGGAGGAGTCCCCTACGAGCAGTACTTC. The V and J genes are TRBV7-2 and TRBJ2-7; 14 nucleotides line up with TRBD2. V shed 4 bases, J shed 2 bases, and the junction held 7 bases outside the gene matches. Germline V gene data show CDR1 as SGHTA and CDR2 as FQGNSA. This CDR3 has 17 residues.

The chain joins TRBV18 to TRBJ1-1, with 11 bases matching TRBD1. Germline-derived CDR1 and CDR2 are KGHSH and LQKENI. V trimming: 2 bases; J trimming: 6 bases; junction bases outside the gene matches: 5. CDR3 size: 15 residues. The DNA of the CDR3 is TGTGCCAGCTCACCAGGAGGACAGGGGGCATCTGAAGCTTTCTTT. It encodes CASSPGGQGASEAFF.

The chain joins TRBV7-2 to TRBJ2-3, with a weak D call TRBD1 (7 bases). This CDR3 is built from 14 residues. Germline V gives CDR1 SGHTA, CDR2 FQGNSA. V was cut by 5 bases and J by 8 bases, with 17 bases left in between. CDR3 in amino acids: CASSRGTVPSTQYF. In nucleotides, the CDR3 is TGTGCCAGCAGCCGGGGGACAGTTCCTTCTACGCAGTATTTT.

This sequence joins TRBV6-1 and TRBJ2-7; a possible D gene is TRBD1 (6 bases). Germline-derived CDR1 and CDR2 are MNHNS and SASEGT. This CDR3 comprises 15 residues. V lost 5 bases to trimming and J lost 3 bases, with 17 bases between them. CDR3 bases: TGTGCCAGCAGTTTACAGGGAGCTAGCCGCTACGAGCAGTACTTC. It translates to CASSLQGASRYEQYF.

The chain has TRBV5-4 and TRBJ2-3; possibly TRBD1 for D (5 bases). With 2 bases removed from V and 6 bases from J, the gap between germline ends came to 13 bases. CDR3 size: 14 residues. Germline assignment: CDR1 SGHNT and CDR2 YYREEE (reference sequence). CDR3 nucleotides: TGTGCCAGCAGCTTAAAGGGGTATTCGGATACGCAGTATTTT. This encodes CASSLKGYSDTQYF.

The chain combines TRBV5-4 with TRBJ2-3, with 7 positions matching TRBD1. Trimming cost V 0 bases and J 4 bases; bases outside gene matches: 5. Germline CDR1 is SGHNT and CDR2 is YYREEE (reference sequence). CDR3 length: 15 amino acids. This CDR3 reads CASSLDRGSADTQYF. The CDR3 nucleotides read TGTGCCAGCAGCTTGGACAGGGGATCGGCAGATACGCAGTATTTT.

CDR3 coding DNA: TGCGCCAGCAGCTTGGAGTCTTCTATGAACACTGAAGCTTTCTTT. It yields the protein CASSLESSMNTEAFF. The chain carries TRBV5-1 and TRBJ1-1; no clear D gene. Per the germline V gene, CDR1 is SGHRS and CDR2 is YFSETQ. CDR3 length: 15 residues. Trimming left V 0 bases short and J 0 bases short, with 9 bases between.

V usage is TRBV6-6 and J usage is TRBJ1-2; D might be TRBD1 (5 bases). The germline V and J ends were trimmed by 7 bases and 1 base, with 10 bases remaining between them. There are 13 residues in the CDR3. Per the germline V gene, CDR1 is MNHNY and CDR2 is SVGAGI (reference sequence). Written as DNA, the CDR3 is TGTGCCAGCAATGGAGGGGTTAACTATGGCTACACCTTC. Protein product: CASNGGVNYGYTF.

The chain recombines TRBV25-1 with TRBJ2-2; D possibly corresponds to TRBD1 (5 bases). Germline CDR1 is MGHDK and CDR2 is SYGVNS. The CDR3 is 14 residues long. V lost 10 bases to trimming and J lost 3 bases, with 15 bases between them. As DNA, the CDR3 is TGTGCCACCTCGAAAGTCAGGGACACCGGGGAGCTGTTTTTT. This translates into CATSKVRDTGELFF.

A few counts support this clone. This chain connects TRBV18 to TRBJ1-5; D is possibly TRBD1 (5 bases). V was trimmed by 6 bases and J by 5 bases, leaving 14 bases between them. The CDR3 contains 14 residues. In germline, CDR1 is KGHSH, CDR2 LQKENI. CDR3 in amino acids: CASSQGSRDQPQHF. The DNA for the CDR3 is TGTGCCAGCTCCCAGGGTAGTCGCGATCAGCCCCAGCATTTT. Together with reference TRBV18 and TRBJ1-5, the CDR3 gives the full variable domain: NAGVMQNPRHLVRRRGQEARLRCSPMKGHSHVYWYRQLPEEGLKFMVYLQKENIIDESGMPKERFSAEFPKEGPSILRIQQVVRGDSAAYFCASSQGSRDQPQHFGDGTRLSIL.

This clone was seen just once. The chain is built from TRBV15 and TRBJ2-7; 7 bases are shared with TRBD1. The CDR3 length is 14 residues. Losses at the gene ends were 4 bases for V and 4 bases for J; bases not matched to a gene: 7. Germline V gene data show CDR1 as LNHNV and CDR2 as YYDKDF (reference sequence). The CDR3 here is CATSTSGGLYEQYF. The DNA for the CDR3 is TGTGCCACCAGCACCTCAGGGGGTTTGTACGAGCAGTACTTC.

The V and J genes are TRBV28 and TRBJ2-7, with 14 bases aligning to TRBD2. The germline V gene encodes CDR1 MDHEN and CDR2 SYDVKM. V trimming: 5 bases; J trimming: 5 bases; junction bases outside the gene matches: 11. The CDR3 is made up of 17 amino acids. CDR3 residues: CASSALGTSGSLDEQYF. The CDR3 nucleotides read TGTGCCAGCAGTGCCCTCGGGACTAGCGGGAGTCTCGACGAGCAGTACTTC.

The gene calls are TRBV4-3 and TRBJ1-2; D not resolved. The CDR3 contains 15 residues. Trimming pared 1 base from V and 4 bases from J, leaving 13 bases between. CDR1 is LGHNA, CDR2 YSLEER, per germline. The CDR3 region has the DNA TGCGCCAGCAGCCAAGGAAGTCCCCTCGGCTATGGCTACACCTTC. It translates to CASSQGSPLGYGYTF.

The rearrangement uses TRBV10-2 and TRBJ2-2; 8 bases are shared with TRBD2. V was clipped by 6 bases and J by 4 bases; unmatched bases: 4. Germline-derived CDR1 and CDR2 are WSHSY and SAAADI. This CDR3 is built from 14 residues. CDR3 sequence reads: CASREAGATGELFF. CDR3 sequence (DNA): TGCGCCAGCAGGGAAGCGGGAGCCACCGGGGAGCTGTTTTTT.

This sequence joins TRBV19 and TRBJ1-2, with D possibly being TRBD1 (6 bases). The V end was cut by 5 bases, the J end by 8 bases, with 12 bases between. This CDR3 region has 12 residues. Germline assignment: CDR1 LNHDA and CDR2 SQIVND (reference sequence). The CDR3 region has the DNA TGTGCCAGTAGTCCCAGGGGATCGGGCTACACCTTC. It yields the protein CASSPRGSGYTF.

The chain joins TRBV5-6 to TRBJ1-3; D unresolved. The V gene's germline CDR1 is SGHDT and CDR2 YYEEEE. The length of the CDR3 is 16 residues. Trimming removed 2 bases at V and 0 bases at J, with 12 bases between. This CDR3 reads CASSFSGLYSGNTIYF. The CDR3 DNA sequence: TGTGCCAGCAGCTTTTCTGGGCTGTACTCTGGAAACACCATATATTTT.